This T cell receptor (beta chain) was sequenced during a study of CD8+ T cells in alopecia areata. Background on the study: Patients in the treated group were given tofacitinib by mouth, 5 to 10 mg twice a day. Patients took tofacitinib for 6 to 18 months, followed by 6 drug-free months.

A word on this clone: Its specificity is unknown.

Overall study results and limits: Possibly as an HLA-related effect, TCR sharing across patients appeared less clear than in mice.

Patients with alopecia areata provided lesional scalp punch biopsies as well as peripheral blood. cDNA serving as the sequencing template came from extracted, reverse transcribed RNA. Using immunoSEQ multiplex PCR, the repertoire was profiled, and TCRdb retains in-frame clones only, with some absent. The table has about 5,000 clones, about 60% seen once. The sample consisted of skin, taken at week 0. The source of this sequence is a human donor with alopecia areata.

The CDR3: CASSIGDGNYGYTF. The CDR3 DNA is TGTGCCAGTAGTATAGGCGATGGGAACTATGGCTACACCTTC. The chain employs TRBV19 and TRBJ1-2; D remains unclear. V was trimmed by 1 base and J by 2 bases, leaving 8 bases between them. This CDR3 region has 14 residues. CDR1 and CDR2 from the germline V gene are LNHDA and SQIVND (reference sequence). Full variable domain (remainder filled in from reference TRBV19 and TRBJ1-2): DGGITQSPKYLFRKEGQNVTLSCEQNLNHDAMYWYRQDPGQGLRLIYYSQIVNDFQKGDIAEGYSVSREKKESFPLTVTSAQKNPTAFYLCASSIGDGNYGYTFGSGTRLTVV.